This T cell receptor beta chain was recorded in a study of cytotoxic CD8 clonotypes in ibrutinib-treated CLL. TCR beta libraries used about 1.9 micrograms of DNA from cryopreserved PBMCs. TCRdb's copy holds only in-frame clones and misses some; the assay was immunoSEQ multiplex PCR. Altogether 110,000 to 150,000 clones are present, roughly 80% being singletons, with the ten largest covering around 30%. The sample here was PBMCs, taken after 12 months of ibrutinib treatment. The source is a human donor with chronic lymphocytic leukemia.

As DNA, the CDR3 is TGTGCCAGCACCTTCCAGGGGGGGTGGGGTGAAGCTTTCTTT. Amino acid sequence: CASTFQGGWGEAFF. V gene TRBV27 combines with J gene TRBJ1-1; TRBD1 aligns across 7 bases. The CDR3 has 14 residues. V trimming: 7 bases; J trimming: 7 bases; junction bases outside the gene matches: 12. The V gene's germline CDR1 is MNHEY and CDR2 SMNVEV (reference sequence).